The rows below give T cell receptor beta chains drawn from one sample of a study of PD-L1 blockade in urothelial cancer. The table came from immunoSEQ multiplex PCR; TCRdb's copy has only in-frame clones and leaves some out. The sample carries 90,000 or so clones, about 90% recorded once. The source material was PBMCs, sampled around atezolizumab (anti-PD-L1) treatment. All receptors derive from a man aged 60 to 69 with urothelial cancer. Both conserved end residues are part of each CDR3. The order of the fields is clone size, J gene, D gene, V gene, CDR3 protein, CDR3 DNA. D genes are given only for firm matches. Not every row has a clone size; where given, it reads once, few, many or a size class.

clone_size: -
j_call: TRBJ2-5
d_call: -
v_call: TRBV7-2
cdr3_aa: CASSLGAGLQETQYF
cdr3_nt: TGTGCCAGCAGCTTAGGGGCGGGACTTCAAGAGACCCAGTACTTC

clone_size: once
j_call: TRBJ1-4
d_call: TRBD1
v_call: TRBV9
cdr3_aa: CASSTGTGAGSNEKLFF
cdr3_nt: TGTGCCAGCAGCACCGGGACAGGGGCAGGCTCTAATGAAAAACTGTTTTTT

clone_size: once
j_call: TRBJ2-3
d_call: -
v_call: TRBV5-1
cdr3_aa: CASSLAKEMGGTQYF
cdr3_nt: TGCGCCAGCAGCTTGGCCAAGGAGATGGGAGGTACGCAGTATTTT

clone_size: -
j_call: TRBJ1-2
d_call: -
v_call: TRBV29-1
cdr3_aa: CSVENAGYGYTF
cdr3_nt: TGCAGCGTTGAAAATGCGGGTTATGGCTACACCTTC

clone_size: -
j_call: TRBJ2-7
d_call: -
v_call: TRBV19
cdr3_aa: CASSSGDGEQYF
cdr3_nt: TGTGCCAGTAGTAGCGGGGACGGCGAGCAGTACTTC

clone_size: -
j_call: TRBJ1-6
d_call: -
v_call: TRBV11-2
cdr3_aa: CASSSRQSYNSPLHF
cdr3_nt: TGTGCCAGCAGCTCAAGACAGAGTTATAATTCACCCCTCCACTTT

clone_size: -
j_call: TRBJ2-5
d_call: -
v_call: TRBV7-6
cdr3_aa: CASSLDLKETQYF
cdr3_nt: TGTGCCAGCAGCTTAGATCTAAAAGAGACCCAGTACTTC

clone_size: once
j_call: TRBJ2-1
d_call: TRBD2
v_call: TRBV19
cdr3_aa: CASRRGGSREQFF
cdr3_nt: TGTGCCAGTAGGAGAGGCGGGAGTCGTGAGCAGTTCTTC

clone_size: -
j_call: TRBJ2-7
d_call: TRBD2
v_call: TRBV20-1
cdr3_aa: CSASGRYEQYF
cdr3_nt: TGCAGTGCTAGCGGGAGGTACGAGCAGTACTTC

clone_size: -
j_call: TRBJ2-1
d_call: TRBD2
v_call: TRBV7-2
cdr3_aa: CASSLGTSGIREQFF
cdr3_nt: TGTGCCAGCAGCTTAGGGACTAGCGGGATAAGGGAGCAGTTCTTC

clone_size: -
j_call: TRBJ1-1
d_call: -
v_call: TRBV7-2
cdr3_aa: CASSLDRPEAFF
cdr3_nt: TGTGCCAGCAGCTTAGACAGGCCCGAAGCTTTCTTT

clone_size: -
j_call: TRBJ1-1
d_call: -
v_call: TRBV7-3
cdr3_aa: CASSSGQSTEAFF
cdr3_nt: TGTGCCAGCAGCTCCGGACAGAGCACTGAAGCTTTCTTT

clone_size: -
j_call: TRBJ2-1
d_call: TRBD2
v_call: TRBV10-3
cdr3_aa: CAIRRTSPGNEQFF
cdr3_nt: TGTGCCATCAGGCGGACTAGCCCCGGCAATGAGCAGTTCTTC

clone_size: -
j_call: TRBJ2-7
d_call: TRBD1
v_call: TRBV4-3
cdr3_aa: CASSQAGGPYEQYF
cdr3_nt: TGCGCCAGCAGCCAAGCAGGGGGACCCTACGAGCAGTACTTC

clone_size: once
j_call: TRBJ2-3
d_call: TRBD2
v_call: TRBV9
cdr3_aa: CASSRTSGLSTDTQYF
cdr3_nt: TGTGCCAGCAGCCGGACTAGCGGTCTAAGCACAGATACGCAGTATTTT

clone_size: -
j_call: TRBJ1-1
d_call: -
v_call: TRBV25-1
cdr3_aa: CASSDTRFRQVMGTEAFF
cdr3_nt: TGTGCCAGCAGTGATACTAGATTCCGACAGGTAATGGGTACTGAAGCTTTCTTT

clone_size: -
j_call: TRBJ1-3
d_call: TRBD1
v_call: TRBV30
cdr3_aa: CAWSDPPGQGRGNTIYF
cdr3_nt: TGTGCCTGGAGTGATCCTCCGGGACAGGGACGGGGAAACACCATATATTTT

clone_size: once
j_call: TRBJ1-6
d_call: -
v_call: TRBV5-1
cdr3_aa: CASSAGASYNSPLHF
cdr3_nt: TGCGCCAGCAGCGCGGGAGCCTCCTATAATTCACCCCTCCACTTT

clone_size: once
j_call: TRBJ2-2
d_call: -
v_call: TRBV7-2
cdr3_aa: CASSLVPGLSTGELFF
cdr3_nt: TGTGCCAGCAGCTTAGTGCCGGGGTTGAGTACCGGGGAGCTGTTTTTT

clone_size: -
j_call: TRBJ1-1
d_call: -
v_call: TRBV9
cdr3_aa: CASSQGGQAGTEAFF
cdr3_nt: TGTGCCAGCAGCCAAGGTGGGCAGGCGGGCACTGAAGCTTTCTTT

clone_size: -
j_call: TRBJ1-1
d_call: -
v_call: TRBV29-1
cdr3_aa: CSAATGMGTEAFF
cdr3_nt: TGCAGCGCGGCAACAGGGATGGGGACTGAAGCTTTCTTT

clone_size: -
j_call: TRBJ2-7
d_call: -
v_call: TRBV7-3
cdr3_aa: CASSLDLSTHEQYF
cdr3_nt: TGTGCCAGCAGCTTAGACCTTAGCACCCACGAGCAGTACTTC

clone_size: -
j_call: TRBJ2-5
d_call: TRBD1
v_call: TRBV7-6
cdr3_aa: CASSLISGQRGETQYF
cdr3_nt: TGTGCCAGCAGCTTAATCTCGGGACAGAGGGGGGAGACCCAGTACTTC

clone_size: -
j_call: TRBJ1-1
d_call: TRBD1
v_call: TRBV25-1
cdr3_aa: CASKFVGTENTEAFF
cdr3_nt: TGTGCCAGCAAATTCGTCGGGACAGAGAACACTGAAGCTTTCTTT

clone_size: -
j_call: TRBJ1-4
d_call: TRBD1
v_call: TRBV5-1
cdr3_aa: CASSGAGTGGRKLFF
cdr3_nt: TGCGCCAGCAGCGGCGCCGGGACAGGGGGCAGAAAACTGTTTTTT

clone_size: -
j_call: TRBJ1-1
d_call: -
v_call: TRBV10-3
cdr3_aa: CAISDIFREPQLIAFF
cdr3_nt: TGTGCCATCAGTGATATTTTTCGGGAGCCACAGCTTATTGCTTTCTTT

clone_size: once
j_call: TRBJ1-1
d_call: TRBD1
v_call: TRBV7-6
cdr3_aa: CASSYGTGGANTEAFF
cdr3_nt: TGTGCCAGCAGCTATGGGACAGGGGGCGCGAACACTGAAGCTTTCTTT

clone_size: once
j_call: TRBJ2-7
d_call: -
v_call: TRBV6-5
cdr3_aa: CASSYRGSSYEQYF
cdr3_nt: TGTGCCAGCAGTTACAGGGGGAGTTCCTACGAGCAGTACTTC

clone_size: -
j_call: TRBJ2-5
d_call: TRBD2
v_call: TRBV9
cdr3_aa: CASSARRTSVGETQYF
cdr3_nt: TGTGCCAGCAGCGCCAGAAGGACTAGCGTCGGGGAGACCCAGTACTTC

clone_size: -
j_call: TRBJ2-3
d_call: TRBD2
v_call: TRBV27
cdr3_aa: CASSPSGTSGGVLDTQYF
cdr3_nt: TGTGCCAGCAGTCCATCGGGGACTAGCGGGGGGGTGTTAGATACGCAGTATTTT

clone_size: few
j_call: TRBJ1-1
d_call: -
v_call: TRBV20-1
cdr3_aa: CSARPVTEAFF
cdr3_nt: TGCAGTGCTAGACCGGTCACTGAAGCTTTCTTT

clone_size: -
j_call: TRBJ1-1
d_call: TRBD1
v_call: TRBV28
cdr3_aa: CASRNPGTENTEAFF
cdr3_nt: TGTGCCAGCAGGAATCCCGGGACAGAGAACACTGAAGCTTTCTTT

clone_size: -
j_call: TRBJ2-3
d_call: -
v_call: TRBV28
cdr3_aa: CASSSNSVADTQYF
cdr3_nt: TGTGCCAGCAGTTCAAATAGCGTGGCAGATACGCAGTATTTT

clone_size: -
j_call: TRBJ2-3
d_call: -
v_call: TRBV7-8
cdr3_aa: CASSLVQRVGDTQYF
cdr3_nt: TGTGCCAGCAGCTTAGTGCAGCGGGTGGGAGATACGCAGTATTTT

clone_size: -
j_call: TRBJ2-3
d_call: -
v_call: TRBV5-1
cdr3_aa: CASSLALTSTDTQYF
cdr3_nt: TGCGCCAGCAGCTTGGCCCTGACTAGCACAGATACGCAGTATTTT

clone_size: -
j_call: TRBJ1-1
d_call: -
v_call: TRBV5-6
cdr3_aa: CASSPQDSLNTEAFF
cdr3_nt: TGTGCCAGCAGCCCACAGGACAGTCTGAACACTGAAGCTTTCTTT

clone_size: -
j_call: TRBJ2-1
d_call: TRBD2
v_call: TRBV7-9
cdr3_aa: CASSKPGTSGRDNEQFF
cdr3_nt: TGTGCCAGCAGCAAACCCGGGACTAGCGGGAGGGACAATGAGCAGTTCTTC

clone_size: -
j_call: TRBJ2-2
d_call: TRBD1
v_call: TRBV7-2
cdr3_aa: CASSRDRAGELFF
cdr3_nt: TGTGCCAGCAGCAGGGACAGGGCCGGGGAGCTGTTTTTT

clone_size: -
j_call: TRBJ2-7
d_call: -
v_call: TRBV11-3
cdr3_aa: CASNSARGSSGWYF
cdr3_nt: TGTGCCAGCAACTCGGCCAGGGGAAGTTCAGGGTGGTACTTC

clone_size: -
j_call: TRBJ1-5
d_call: TRBD1
v_call: TRBV6-6
cdr3_aa: CASRTGSVRNQPQHF
cdr3_nt: TGTGCCAGCAGGACAGGGAGTGTGCGCAATCAGCCCCAGCATTTT

clone_size: -
j_call: TRBJ1-4
d_call: -
v_call: TRBV9
cdr3_aa: CASSPRGGEANEKLFF
cdr3_nt: TGTGCCAGCAGCCCCCGGGGCGGGGAGGCTAATGAAAAACTGTTTTTT

clone_size: -
j_call: TRBJ1-1
d_call: TRBD1
v_call: TRBV7-2
cdr3_aa: CASSADRLVAFF
cdr3_nt: TGTGCCAGCAGCGCGGACAGGTTAGTGGCTTTCTTT

clone_size: few
j_call: TRBJ1-1
d_call: TRBD1
v_call: TRBV5-1
cdr3_aa: CASSPRQGGTEAFF
cdr3_nt: TGCGCCAGCAGCCCGCGACAGGGAGGCACTGAAGCTTTCTTT

clone_size: -
j_call: TRBJ2-6
d_call: -
v_call: TRBV7-6
cdr3_aa: CASSFGGANVLTF
cdr3_nt: TGTGCCAGCAGCTTCGGTGGGGCCAACGTCCTGACTTTC

clone_size: -
j_call: TRBJ2-5
d_call: TRBD1
v_call: TRBV5-1
cdr3_aa: CASSLQGAETQYF
cdr3_nt: TGCGCCAGCAGCCTACAGGGGGCAGAGACCCAGTACTTC

clone_size: -
j_call: TRBJ2-3
d_call: TRBD2
v_call: TRBV6-6
cdr3_aa: CASSTSGGFTTDTQYF
cdr3_nt: TGTGCCAGCAGCACTAGCGGGGGTTTCACTACAGATACGCAGTATTTT